A single sample gave rise to the 21 T cell receptor beta chains below, sequenced in a study of cytomegalovirus exposure and HLA in healthy donors. This table comes from immunoSEQ multiplex PCR, and its TCRdb copy is limited to in-frame clones, with some not included. The sample carries about 110,000 clones, roughly 90% recorded once. Source material: PBMCs. The receptors originated from a woman in her 30s in good health and CMV-seropositive.

V usage is TRBV7-2 and J usage is TRBJ2-2; 9 nucleotides match TRBD1. Germline V lookup: CDR1 SGHTA, CDR2 FQGNSA. V gave up 1 base and J gave up 2 bases; unmatched junction bases: 5. CDR3 length equals 17 residues. The CDR3 loop is CASSLVGTGFNTGELFF. In nucleotides, the CDR3 is TGTGCCAGCAGCTTAGTAGGGACAGGGTTTAACACCGGGGAGCTGTTTTTT.

The chain is built from TRBV7-2 and TRBJ1-2; TRBD1 might be the D (6 bases). V was clipped by 6 bases and J by 0 bases, with 14 bases between them. Germline-derived CDR1 and CDR2 are SGHTA and FQGNSA. CDR3 length equals 15 residues. In nucleotides, the CDR3 is TGTGCCAGCAGTTCAAACAGGGAAGCTAACTATGGCTACACCTTC. This encodes CASSSNREANYGYTF.

J is TRBJ2-5 and V is TRBV2, with D perhaps TRBD1 (5 bases). Germline loops: CDR1 SNHLY, CDR2 FYNNEI. V lost 6 bases and J 7 bases, leaving 12 bases between the germline ends. The length of the CDR3 is 12 residues. CDR3 residues: CASSDPTGTQYF. The CDR3 bases are TGTGCCAGCAGCGACCCTACAGGGACCCAGTACTTC. The full variable domain, rest sourced from reference TRBV2 and TRBJ2-5, is EPEVTQTPSHQVTQMGQEVILRCVPISNHLYFYWYRQILGQKVEFLVSFYNNEISEKSEIFDDQFSVERPDGSNFTLKIRSTKLEDSAMYFCASSDPTGTQYFGPGTRLLVL.

The J gene is TRBJ2-7, the V gene TRBV10-2; TRBD2 agrees at 11 bases. Per germline, CDR1 WSHSY and CDR2 SAAADI. The V segment lost 3 bases and the J segment 4 bases; nucleotides outside the gene matches: 2. The CDR3 contains 14 residues. The CDR3 loop reads CASSETSGSYEQYF. The CDR3, as DNA: TGCGCCAGCAGTGAAACTAGCGGGAGTTACGAGCAGTACTTC.

The chain has TRBV5-1 and TRBJ1-6, with D uncertain. V gave up 0 bases and J gave up 0 bases, with 7 bases separating them. The germline V gene encodes CDR1 SGHRS and CDR2 YFSETQ. CDR3 length: 16 residues. This CDR3 is CASSLDLSSYNSPLHF. For the CDR3, the DNA is TGCGCCAGCAGCTTGGATCTGAGCTCCTATAATTCACCCCTCCACTTT.

This clone was counted a few times. J is TRBJ1-1 and V is TRBV7-3; D gene uncertain. This CDR3 is 13 amino acids long. Trimming shortened V by 3 bases and J by 3 bases, and 8 bases separated the two germline ends. The germline gives CDR1 SGHTA, CDR2 FQGTGA. This chain's CDR3 is CASSFSYDTEAFF. DNA of the CDR3: TGTGCCAGCAGCTTTAGTTACGACACTGAAGCTTTCTTT.

The CDR3 sequence is CASRPLGTSGGVSTDTQYF. CDR3 in DNA: TGTGCCAGCCGTCCCCTTGGGACTAGCGGGGGAGTTAGCACAGATACGCAGTATTTT. The chain joins TRBV27 to TRBJ2-3; TRBD2 agrees at 14 bases. CDR1 and CDR2 (germline): MNHEY, SMNVEV (reference sequence). With 8 bases clipped from V and 0 bases from J, the junction kept 13 bases outside the gene matches. The CDR3 contains 19 residues.

The rearrangement uses TRBV7-9 and TRBJ1-6; TRBD1 is a possible D gene (5 bases). The CDR3 sequence is 15 residues long. Germline-derived CDR1 and CDR2 are SEHNR and FQNEAQ (reference sequence). Trimming removed 4 bases from V and 8 bases from J, with 15 bases in between. The CDR3 DNA is TGTGCCAGCAGCTCCAGCCGGGGGGAAGATTCACCCCTCCACTTT. Translated: CASSSSRGEDSPLHF.

This chain links TRBV5-5 with TRBJ2-7, with TRBD1 matching 7 bases. V gave up 0 bases and J gave up 4 bases; unmatched junction bases: 4. CDR3 size: 14 residues. Looked up from germline, CDR1 is SGHKS and CDR2 is YYEKEE (reference sequence). This CDR3 is CASSLGQGLYEQYF. The DNA of the CDR3 is TGTGCCAGCAGCTTGGGACAGGGTCTTTACGAGCAGTACTTC. Full variable domain (remainder filled in from reference TRBV5-5 and TRBJ2-7): DAGVTQSPTHLIKTRGQQVTLRCSPISGHKSVSWYQQVLGQGPQFIFQYYEKEERGRGNFPDRFSARQFPNYSSELNVNALLLGDSALYLCASSLGQGLYEQYFGPGTRLTVT.

The chain carries TRBV5-1 and TRBJ2-5; 10 positions agree with TRBD1. J gave up 4 bases and V 4 bases, and 4 bases lay outside the gene matches. The germline V gene encodes CDR1 SGHRS and CDR2 YFSETQ. The CDR3 length is 14 residues. In nucleotides, the CDR3 is TGCGCCAGCAGCACCGGGACAGGGGCAGAGACCCAGTACTTC. Translation gives CASSTGTGAETQYF. The full variable domain, its missing parts supplied by reference TRBV5-1 and TRBJ2-5, is KAGVTQTPRYLIKTRGQQVTLSCSPISGHRSVSWYQQTPGQGLQFLFEYFSETQRNKGNFPGRFSGRQFSNSRSEMNVSTLELGDSALYLCASSTGTGAETQYFGPGTRLLVL.

V and J are TRBV4-2 and TRBJ2-5; TRBD2 agrees at 13 bases. This CDR3 spans 16 amino acids. Germline-derived CDR1 and CDR2 are LGHNA and YNFKEQ. V gave up 1 base and J gave up 5 bases; unmatched junction bases: 4. The CDR3 loop is CASSQAGLAGVETQYF. Here the CDR3 DNA reads TGTGCCAGCAGCCAAGCCGGACTAGCGGGGGTTGAGACCCAGTACTTC.

The CDR3 region has the DNA TGTGCCAGCAGCCTGGGGCTTCCACCCGAAAACATTCAGTACTTC. The encoded protein is CASSLGLPPENIQYF. V is TRBV27 and J is TRBJ2-4, with D possibly being TRBD1 (5 bases). The V gene lost 6 bases and the J gene lost 5 bases, with 17 bases spanning the gap. This CDR3 comprises 15 residues. Germline V gene sequence: CDR1 MNHEY, CDR2 SMNVEV (reference sequence).

The J gene is TRBJ2-2, the V gene TRBV15; 7 bases match TRBD1. V was pared by 3 bases and J by 0 bases, with 4 bases of the junction left unmatched. The CDR3 spans 16 residues. Germline loops: CDR1 LNHNV, CDR2 YYDKDF (reference sequence). This CDR3 reads CATSRDRISNTGELFF. The DNA of the CDR3 is TGTGCCACCAGCAGGGACAGGATTTCGAACACCGGGGAGCTGTTTTTT.

This clone occurred once. This rearrangement joins TRBV7-9 to TRBJ1-4, with 9 bases matching TRBD1. The J segment lost 6 bases and the V segment lost 4 bases, leaving 3 bases of the junction unmatched. The CDR3 covers 14 residues. In germline, CDR1 is SEHNR, CDR2 FQNEAQ (reference sequence). The CDR3 DNA follows: TGTGCCAGCAGCTCGAGGACAGGGGATGAAAAACTGTTTTTT. Translating gives CASSSRTGDEKLFF.

The chain has TRBV30 and TRBJ2-3; possible D gene TRBD2, 5 bases. The CDR3 is made up of 14 amino acids. The ends were cut back, 1 base at V and 2 bases at J, with 10 bases in the middle. The germline V gene encodes CDR1 GTSNPN and CDR2 SVGIG (reference sequence). Here the CDR3 reads CAWSGRSFTDTQYF. The DNA of the CDR3 is TGTGCCTGGAGTGGGAGGTCATTCACAGATACGCAGTATTTT.

This clone was picked up one time. The J gene is TRBJ1-2, the V gene TRBV5-6; D is uncertain. Germline-derived CDR1 and CDR2 are SGHDT and YYEEEE. CDR3 length: 14 amino acids. Trimming took 0 bases from V and 4 from J, leaving 10 bases between them. CDR3 loop: CASSLGRNTYGYTF. For the CDR3, the DNA is TGTGCCAGCAGCTTGGGCAGAAACACCTATGGCTACACCTTC.

This clone came up a few times. The genes are TRBV5-6 and TRBJ2-7; the match to TRBD1 covers 10 bases. V was pared by 3 bases and J by 2 bases, with 2 bases of the junction left unmatched. CDR1 is SGHDT, CDR2 YYEEEE, per germline. CDR3 length equals 14 residues. The CDR3 loop is CASSSGTGAYEQYF. The CDR3 DNA reads as TGTGCCAGCAGCTCCGGGACAGGGGCCTACGAGCAGTACTTC.

The chain combines TRBV9 with TRBJ2-2, with 7 positions matching TRBD2. The V gene's germline CDR1 is SGDLS and CDR2 YYNGEE. The V segment lost 5 bases and the J segment 4 bases; nucleotides outside the gene matches: 8. CDR3 length: 15 amino acids. The CDR3, as DNA: TGTGCCAGCAGTGCGACTAGCCACCTCACCGGGGAGCTGTTTTTT. Translation: CASSATSHLTGELFF.

The genes are TRBV28 and TRBJ2-1; 10 bases are shared with TRBD2. This CDR3 is built from 16 residues. The germline V gene encodes CDR1 MDHEN and CDR2 SYDVKM. J gave up 8 bases and V 1 base, and 8 bases lay outside the gene matches. DNA of the CDR3: TGTGCCAGCAGTTTATTGGCTAGCGGGAGTAGCGATGAGCAGTTCTTC. Protein: CASSLLASGSSDEQFF.

This sequence joins TRBV2 and TRBJ2-7, with a weak D call TRBD1 (6 bases). With 7 bases removed from V and 6 bases from J, the gap between germline ends came to 16 bases. This CDR3 spans 13 amino acids. Per the germline V gene, CDR1 is SNHLY and CDR2 is FYNNEI. CDR3 loop: CASTPEGGLEQYF. CDR3 nucleotide sequence: TGTGCCAGCACGCCCGAAGGGGGTCTCGAGCAGTACTTC. Looking up the rest from reference TRBV2 and TRBJ2-7 gives the full variable domain: EPEVTQTPSHQVTQMGQEVILRCVPISNHLYFYWYRQILGQKVEFLVSFYNNEISEKSEIFDDQFSVERPDGSNFTLKIRSTKLEDSAMYFCASTPEGGLEQYFGPGTRLTVT.

The chain has TRBV7-8 and TRBJ1-2; D is unclear. CDR3 length equals 14 residues. Germline-derived CDR1 and CDR2 are SGHVS and FQNEAQ. Trimming took 4 bases from V and 0 from J, leaving 9 bases between them. DNA of the CDR3: TGTGCCAGCAGCTCGAAAGTAGCTAACTATGGCTACACCTTC. Translated, it gives CASSSKVANYGYTF.